This paragraph reports one T cell receptor (beta chain). This specimen comes from a study of radiotherapy plus CTLA-4 blockade in lung cancer. The wider study: Objective response was observed in about 19% of patients, and disease control in about 30%.

TCRdb's copy holds only in-frame clones and misses some; the assay was immunoSEQ multiplex PCR. This sample has 11,000 to 15,000 clones; approximately 87% occur once, and the top ten carry about an eighth. Source: peripheral blood, taken from a patient treated with radiotherapy plus ipilimumab. The sequence was collected from a human donor with non-small cell lung cancer that progressed on radiotherapy plus ipilimumab. Some clones in this sample may be carry-over from other donors' samples.

CDR3 amino acids: CASSPGLAGEGSYEQYF. The CDR3 DNA sequence: TGTGCCAGCAGTCCGGGACTAGCGGGGGAGGGCTCCTACGAGCAGTACTTC. The chain combines TRBV27 with TRBJ2-7; 14 nucleotides line up with TRBD2. The germline V gene encodes CDR1 MNHEY and CDR2 SMNVEV (reference sequence). The CDR3 sequence is 17 residues long. The trim removed 5 bases at V and 0 bases at J, leaving 6 bases unmatched.